This T cell receptor beta chain stems from a study of lymphopenia after photon versus proton radiotherapy. Study-wide points: Post-nadir diversity loss with photons came from oligoclonal expansion, particularly CD8+ Temra cells. Larger post-nadir TCR diversity loss correlated inversely with survival in deceased patients. Relative stability marked proton patients; photon patients lost diversity and naive cells.

The CDR3 is 15 amino acids. In germline, CDR1 is SGHTA, CDR2 FQGNSA. Trimming cost V 1 base and J 5 bases, with 14 bases left between them. Sequencing used immunoSEQ multiplex PCR; TCRdb keeps in-frame clones, though not all of them. The table lists tens of thousands of clones, about 90% of them singletons. A note on this clone: Antigen: not known.

The receptor was derived from a man older than 75 with esophageal cancer. The genes are TRBV7-2 and TRBJ2-5, with a weak D call TRBD2 (6 bases). The sample was peripheral blood, taken from a patient treated with proton-based radiotherapy. The CDR3 spells CASSLGSGGRETQYF. CDR3 nucleotides: TGTGCCAGCAGCTTAGGTTCCGGGGGTAGGGAGACCCAGTACTTC. Complete variable domain (other parts from reference TRBV7-2 and TRBJ2-5): GAGVSQSPSNKVTEKGKDVELRCDPISGHTALYWYRQSLGQGLEFLIYFQGNSAPDKSGLPSDRFSAERTGGSVSTLTIQRTQQEDSAVYLCASSLGSGGRETQYFGPGTRLLVL.